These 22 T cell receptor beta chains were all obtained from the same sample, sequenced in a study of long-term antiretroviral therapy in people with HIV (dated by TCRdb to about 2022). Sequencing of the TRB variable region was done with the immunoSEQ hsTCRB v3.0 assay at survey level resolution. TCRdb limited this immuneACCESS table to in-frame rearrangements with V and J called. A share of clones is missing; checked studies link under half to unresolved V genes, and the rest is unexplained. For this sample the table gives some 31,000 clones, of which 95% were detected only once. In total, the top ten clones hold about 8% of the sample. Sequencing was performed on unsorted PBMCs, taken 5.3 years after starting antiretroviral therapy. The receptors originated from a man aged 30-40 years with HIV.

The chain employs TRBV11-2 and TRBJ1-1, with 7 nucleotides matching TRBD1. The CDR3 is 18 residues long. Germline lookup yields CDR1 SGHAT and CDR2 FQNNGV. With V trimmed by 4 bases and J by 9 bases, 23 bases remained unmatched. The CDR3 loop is CASSYQSSGQPTATKAFF. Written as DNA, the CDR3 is TGTGCCAGCAGCTACCAATCGTCGGGACAGCCGACCGCGACCAAAGCTTTCTTT.

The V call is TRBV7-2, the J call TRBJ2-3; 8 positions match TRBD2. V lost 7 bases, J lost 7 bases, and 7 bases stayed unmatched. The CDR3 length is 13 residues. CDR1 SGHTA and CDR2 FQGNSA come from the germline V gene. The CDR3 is CASIPGGGNTQYF. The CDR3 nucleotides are TGTGCCAGCATCCCCGGGGGGGGGAATACGCAGTATTTT.

The DNA for the CDR3 is TGTGCCAGCAGCATGAACAGGGAAAGCTCCTACGAGCAGTACTTC. Translating gives CASSMNRESSYEQYF. V gene TRBV6-1 combines with J gene TRBJ2-7; the D gene is possibly TRBD1 (6 bases). V was pared by 6 bases and J by 0 bases, with 15 bases between. Germline V gene sequence: CDR1 MNHNS, CDR2 SASEGT. The CDR3 consists of 15 residues.

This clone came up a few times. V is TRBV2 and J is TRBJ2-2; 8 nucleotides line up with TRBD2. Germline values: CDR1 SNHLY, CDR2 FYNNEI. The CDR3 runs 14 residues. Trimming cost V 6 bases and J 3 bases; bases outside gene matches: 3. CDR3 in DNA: TGTGCCAGCAGGTCGGGAGGGCACACCGGGGAGCTGTTTTTT. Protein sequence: CASRSGGHTGELFF.

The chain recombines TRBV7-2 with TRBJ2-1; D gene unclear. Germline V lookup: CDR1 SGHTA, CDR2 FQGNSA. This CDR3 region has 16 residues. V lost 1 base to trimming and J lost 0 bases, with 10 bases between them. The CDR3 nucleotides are TGTGCCAGCAGCTTAGTGTTTGCTAACTCCTACAATGAGCAGTTCTTC. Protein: CASSLVFANSYNEQFF.

DNA of the CDR3: TGTGCCAGCAGCCCCCGGCAGGCATTTCGTGGCTACACCTTC. It encodes CASSPRQAFRGYTF. The chain employs TRBV7-8 and TRBJ1-2; D call uncertain. V lost 5 bases and J lost 7, with 17 bases in between. Per germline, CDR1 SGHVS and CDR2 FQNEAQ. The CDR3 extends over 14 amino acids.

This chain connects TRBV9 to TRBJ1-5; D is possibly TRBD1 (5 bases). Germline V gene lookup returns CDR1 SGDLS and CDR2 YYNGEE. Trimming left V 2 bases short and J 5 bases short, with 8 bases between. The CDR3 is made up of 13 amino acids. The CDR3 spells CASSVGTYQPQHF. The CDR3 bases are TGTGCCAGCAGCGTGGGGACTTATCAGCCCCAGCATTTT.

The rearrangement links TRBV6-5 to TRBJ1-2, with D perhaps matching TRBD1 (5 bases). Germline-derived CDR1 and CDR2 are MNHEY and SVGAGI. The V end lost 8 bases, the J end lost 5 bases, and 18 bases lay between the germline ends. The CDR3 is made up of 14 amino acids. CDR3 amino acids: CASANRQKTYGYTF. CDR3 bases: TGTGCCAGCGCCAACCGACAGAAAACTTATGGCTACACCTTC.

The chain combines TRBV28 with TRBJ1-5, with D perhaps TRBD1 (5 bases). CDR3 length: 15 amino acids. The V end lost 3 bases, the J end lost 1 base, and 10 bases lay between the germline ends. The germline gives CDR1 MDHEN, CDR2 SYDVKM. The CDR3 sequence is CASSFQGWSNQPQHF. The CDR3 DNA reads TGTGCCAGCAGTTTTCAGGGATGGAGCAATCAGCCCCAGCATTTT.

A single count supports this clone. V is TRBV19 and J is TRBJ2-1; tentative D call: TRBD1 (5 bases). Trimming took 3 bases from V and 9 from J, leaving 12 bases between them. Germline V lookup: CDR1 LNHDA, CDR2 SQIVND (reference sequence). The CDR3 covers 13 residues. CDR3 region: CASSMGPSAEQFF. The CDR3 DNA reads TGTGCCAGTAGTATGGGGCCATCCGCTGAGCAGTTCTTC.

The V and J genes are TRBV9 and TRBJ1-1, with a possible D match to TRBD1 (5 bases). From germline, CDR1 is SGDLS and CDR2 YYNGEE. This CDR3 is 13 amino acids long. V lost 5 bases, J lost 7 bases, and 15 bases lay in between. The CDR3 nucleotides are TGTGCCAGCAGGGGTCTCAGGGAGGGTGAAGCTTTCTTT. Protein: CASRGLREGEAFF.

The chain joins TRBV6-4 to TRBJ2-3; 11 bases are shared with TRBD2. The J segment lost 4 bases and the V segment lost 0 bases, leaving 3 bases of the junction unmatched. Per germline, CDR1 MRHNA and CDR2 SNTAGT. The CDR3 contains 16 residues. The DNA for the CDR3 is TGTGCCAGCAGTGACTCTACTAGCGGGGGACCAGATACGCAGTATTTT. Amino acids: CASSDSTSGGPDTQYF.

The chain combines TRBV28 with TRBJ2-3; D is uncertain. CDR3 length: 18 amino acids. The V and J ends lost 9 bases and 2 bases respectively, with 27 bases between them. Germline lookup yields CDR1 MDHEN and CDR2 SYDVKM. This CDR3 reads CASHQFGFRAPFTDTQYF. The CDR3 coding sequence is TGTGCCAGTCATCAGTTTGGGTTTAGGGCTCCTTTCACAGATACGCAGTATTTT.

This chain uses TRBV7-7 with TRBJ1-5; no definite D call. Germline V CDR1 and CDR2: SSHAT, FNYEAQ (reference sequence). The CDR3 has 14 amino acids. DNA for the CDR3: TGTGCTCCCGCCTCGCCAACTTGGCATCAGCCCCAGCATTTT. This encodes CAPASPTWHQPQHF.

CDR3 region: CASSPPRRGGNSPLHF. CDR3 bases: TGTGCCAGCTCACCACCGCGAAGGGGTGGAAATTCACCCCTCCACTTT. V and J are TRBV18 and TRBJ1-6; weak D call: TRBD1 (5 bases). Trimming took 0 bases from V and 7 from J, leaving 13 bases between them. The CDR3 consists of 16 residues. Germline lookup yields CDR1 KGHSH and CDR2 LQKENI.

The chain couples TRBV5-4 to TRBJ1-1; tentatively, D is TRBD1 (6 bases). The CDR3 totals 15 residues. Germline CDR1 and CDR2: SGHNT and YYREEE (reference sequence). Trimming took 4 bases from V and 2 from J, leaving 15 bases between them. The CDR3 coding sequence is TGTGCCAGCAGCCTCCCGGGGGGCCTTAACACTGAAGCTTTCTTT. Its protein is CASSLPGGLNTEAFF.

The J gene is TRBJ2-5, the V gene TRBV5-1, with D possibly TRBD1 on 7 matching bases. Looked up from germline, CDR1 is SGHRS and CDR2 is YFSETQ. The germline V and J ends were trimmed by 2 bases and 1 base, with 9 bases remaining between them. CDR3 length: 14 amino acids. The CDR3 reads CASSFQGGQETQYF. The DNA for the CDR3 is TGCGCCAGCAGCTTCCAGGGGGGCCAAGAGACCCAGTACTTC.

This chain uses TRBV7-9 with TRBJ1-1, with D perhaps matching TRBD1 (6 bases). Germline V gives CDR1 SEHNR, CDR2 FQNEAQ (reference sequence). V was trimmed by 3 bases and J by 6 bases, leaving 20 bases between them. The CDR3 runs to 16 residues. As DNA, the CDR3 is TGTGCCAGCAGCTTTCTACAGGGTGGGTTGGGGGCTGAAGCTTTCTTT. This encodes CASSFLQGGLGAEAFF.

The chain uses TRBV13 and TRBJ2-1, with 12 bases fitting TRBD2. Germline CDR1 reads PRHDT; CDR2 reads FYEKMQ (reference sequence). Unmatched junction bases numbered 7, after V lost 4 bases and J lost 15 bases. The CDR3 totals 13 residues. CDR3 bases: TGTGCCAGCAGCTCCCGACTAGCGGGAGAGTGGTTCTTC. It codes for CASSSRLAGEWFF.

The CDR3 sequence is CASSEAGVRNEQFF. The CDR3 DNA sequence: TGTGCCAGCAGTGAAGCAGGGGTGAGGAATGAGCAGTTCTTC. The chain joins TRBV2 to TRBJ2-1; TRBD1 might be the D (5 bases). Trimming left V 0 bases short and J 7 bases short, with 10 bases between. This CDR3 contains 14 residues. The germline V gene has CDR1 SNHLY and CDR2 FYNNEI. Filled out from reference TRBV2 and TRBJ2-1, the complete variable domain reads EPEVTQTPSHQVTQMGQEVILRCVPISNHLYFYWYRQILGQKVEFLVSFYNNEISEKSEIFDDQFSVERPDGSNFTLKIRSTKLEDSAMYFCASSEAGVRNEQFFGPGTRLTVL.

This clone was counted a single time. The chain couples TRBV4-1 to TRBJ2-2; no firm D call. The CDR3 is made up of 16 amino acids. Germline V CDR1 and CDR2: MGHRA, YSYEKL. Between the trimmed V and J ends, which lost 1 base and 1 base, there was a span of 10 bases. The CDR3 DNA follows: TGCGCCAGCAGCCAAGTACCGGCCGAGAACACCGGGGAGCTGTTTTTT. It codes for CASSQVPAENTGELFF.

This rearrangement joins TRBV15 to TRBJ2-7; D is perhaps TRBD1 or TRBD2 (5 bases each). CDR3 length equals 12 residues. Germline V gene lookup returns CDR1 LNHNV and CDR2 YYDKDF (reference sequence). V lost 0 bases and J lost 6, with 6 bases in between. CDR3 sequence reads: CATSRDGGEQYF. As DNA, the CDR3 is TGTGCCACCAGCAGAGATGGGGGCGAGCAGTACTTC. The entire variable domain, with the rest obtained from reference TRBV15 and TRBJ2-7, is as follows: DAMVIQNPRYQVTQFGKPVTLSCSQTLNHNVMYWYQQKSSQAPKLLFHYYDKDFNNEADTPDNFQSRRPNTSFCFLDIRSPGLGDTAMYLCATSRDGGEQYFGPGTRLTVT.